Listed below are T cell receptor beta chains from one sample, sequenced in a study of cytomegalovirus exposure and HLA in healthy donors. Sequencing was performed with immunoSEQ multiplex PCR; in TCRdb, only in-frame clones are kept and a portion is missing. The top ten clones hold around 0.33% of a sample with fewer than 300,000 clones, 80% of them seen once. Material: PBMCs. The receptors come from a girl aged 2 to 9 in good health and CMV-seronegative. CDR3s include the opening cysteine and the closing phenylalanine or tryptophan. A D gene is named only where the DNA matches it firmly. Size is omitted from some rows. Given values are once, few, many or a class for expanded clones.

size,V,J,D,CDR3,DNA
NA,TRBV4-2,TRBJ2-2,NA,CASSQAPGKDTGELFF,TGTGCCAGCAGCCAAGCCCCGGGAAAGGACACCGGGGAGCTGTTTTTT
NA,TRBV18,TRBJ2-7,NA,CASSPPTYEQYF,TGTGCCAGCTCACCTCCTACCTACGAGCAGTACTTC
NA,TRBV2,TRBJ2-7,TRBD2,CATYGSRGGRADSGEQYF,TGTGCCACATATGGATCCCGGGGCGGGAGGGCCGATTCAGGCGAGCAGTACTTC
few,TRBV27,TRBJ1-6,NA,CASSFRSQVYLVEGSPLHF,TGTGCCAGCAGTTTCCGTTCCCAGGTTTACTTGGTGGAGGGGTCACCCCTCCACTTT
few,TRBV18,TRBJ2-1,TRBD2,CASSLGLAGGNEQFF,TGTGCCAGCTCACTGGGACTAGCGGGAGGTAATGAGCAGTTCTTC
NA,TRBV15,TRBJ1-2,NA,CATSRASSPVYGYTF,TGTGCCACCAGCAGAGCAAGCTCACCCGTGTATGGCTACACCTTC
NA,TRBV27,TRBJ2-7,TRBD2,CASSFRGGTTYEQYF,TGTGCCAGCAGTTTTCGGGGGGGGACTACCTACGAGCAGTACTTC
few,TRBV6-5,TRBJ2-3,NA,CASRGGGTDTQYF,TGTGCCAGCAGGGGCGGGGGCACAGATACGCAGTATTTT
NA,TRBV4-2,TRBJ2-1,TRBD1,CASSLRGAGGYLPNEQFF,TGTGCCAGCAGCCTGAGAGGGGCAGGGGGTTATCTCCCCAATGAGCAGTTCTTC
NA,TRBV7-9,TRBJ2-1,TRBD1,CASSSQGSSYNEQFF,TGTGCCAGCAGCTCACAGGGGAGCTCCTACAATGAGCAGTTCTTC
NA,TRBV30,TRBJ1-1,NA,CAWSTTISGSKAFF,TGTGCCTGGAGTACGACCATCTCCGGGTCCAAAGCTTTCTTT
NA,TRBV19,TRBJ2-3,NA,CASSIGVATDTQYF,TGTGCCAGTAGTATCGGAGTAGCAACAGATACGCAGTATTTT
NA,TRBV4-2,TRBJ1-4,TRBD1,CASSHQGGRGVNEKLFF,TGTGCCAGCAGCCACCAGGGGGGTCGAGGTGTTAATGAAAAACTGTTTTTT
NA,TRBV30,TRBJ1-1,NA,CAWSVQGPEAFF,TGTGCCTGGAGTGTACAGGGACCTGAAGCTTTCTTT
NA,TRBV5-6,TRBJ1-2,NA,CASSFSGDGYTF,TGTGCCAGCAGCTTCTCAGGGGATGGCTACACCTTC
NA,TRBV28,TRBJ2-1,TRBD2,CASRLGTSGLNEQFF,TGTGCCAGCCGGTTAGGGACTAGCGGTCTAAATGAGCAGTTCTTC
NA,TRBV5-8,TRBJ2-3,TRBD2,CASSFWLAGGSDTDTQYF,TGTGCCAGCAGCTTCTGGCTAGCGGGAGGCAGTGACACAGATACGCAGTATTTT
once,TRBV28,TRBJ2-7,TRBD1,CASSPRTGQTYEQYF,TGTGCCAGCAGCCCTCGGACAGGACAAACCTACGAGCAGTACTTC
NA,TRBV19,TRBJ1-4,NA,CASSITPIRGNEKLFF,TGTGCCAGTAGTATTACTCCAATCAGGGGTAATGAAAAACTGTTTTTT
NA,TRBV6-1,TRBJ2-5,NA,CASSEIQGGTQYF,TGTGCCAGCAGTGAAATTCAGGGAGGGACCCAGTACTTC
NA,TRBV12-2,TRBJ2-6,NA,CASRLPTGQGVGANVLTF,TGTGCAAGTCGCTTACCGACAGGACAGGGCGTAGGGGCCAACGTCCTGACTTTC
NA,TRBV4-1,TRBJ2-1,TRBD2,CASSQDPSGGAGSEQFF,TGCGCCAGCAGCCAAGATCCGAGCGGGGGGGCGGGCAGTGAGCAGTTCTTC
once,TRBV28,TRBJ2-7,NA,CASSEIRWQATYEQYF,TGTGCCAGCAGTGAGATACGGTGGCAGGCAACCTACGAGCAGTACTTC
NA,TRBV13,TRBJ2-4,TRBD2,CASSPREEGNIQYF,TGTGCCAGCAGCCCACGGGAGGAGGGGAACATTCAGTACTTC
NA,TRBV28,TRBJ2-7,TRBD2,CASSLWGTSGRARQYF,TGTGCCAGCAGTTTATGGGGGACTAGCGGGAGGGCCCGGCAGTACTTC
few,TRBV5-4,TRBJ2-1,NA,CASSPSGTTHNEQFF,TGTGCCAGCAGCCCGTCCGGGACAACACACAATGAGCAGTTCTTC
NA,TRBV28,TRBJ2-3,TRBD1,CASTTGQGYTDTQYF,TGTGCCAGCACCACCGGACAGGGTTACACAGATACGCAGTATTTT
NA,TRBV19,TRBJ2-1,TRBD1,CASSLGTGSAEQFF,TGTGCCAGTAGTCTGGGGACAGGGTCTGCTGAGCAGTTCTTC
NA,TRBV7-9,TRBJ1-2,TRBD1,CASSSCRDRGHGYTF,TGTGCCAGCAGCTCGTGCCGGGACAGGGGGCATGGCTACACCTTC
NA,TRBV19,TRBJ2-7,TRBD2,CASSIGGRAYEQYF,TGTGCCAGTAGTATAGGCGGGAGGGCCTACGAGCAGTACTTC
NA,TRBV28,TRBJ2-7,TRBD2,CASSFRTSGDSYEQYF,TGTGCCAGCAGTTTCCGAACTAGCGGTGACTCCTACGAGCAGTACTTC
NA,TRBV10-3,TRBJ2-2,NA,CASGRGLATGELFF,TGTGCCTCCGGCAGGGGTCTGGCCACCGGGGAGCTGTTTTTT
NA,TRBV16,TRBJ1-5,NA,CASSPPGGIAGNQPQHF,TGTGCCAGCAGCCCTCCCGGGGGAATAGCTGGTAATCAGCCCCAGCATTTT
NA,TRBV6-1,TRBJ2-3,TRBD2,CASSGQYGTSGRLTDTQYF,TGTGCCAGCAGTGGGCAATATGGGACTAGCGGAAGACTCACAGATACGCAGTATTTT
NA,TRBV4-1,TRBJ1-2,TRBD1,CASSHPGQGQYGYTF,TGCGCCAGCAGCCACCCGGGACAGGGCCAGTATGGCTACACCTTC
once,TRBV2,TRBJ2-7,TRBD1,CASRDRGLSYEQYF,TGTGCCAGTAGGGACAGGGGGTTGTCCTACGAGCAGTACTTC
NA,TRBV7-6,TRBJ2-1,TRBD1,CASRPRQGVRDYNEQFF,TGTGCCAGCAGACCCCGTCAGGGGGTGAGGGATTACAATGAGCAGTTCTTC
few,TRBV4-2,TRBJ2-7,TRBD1,CASSQGDSYEQYF,TGTGCCAGCAGCCAAGGGGACAGCTACGAGCAGTACTTC
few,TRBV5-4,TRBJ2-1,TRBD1,CASSSGQGNYDNEQFF,TGTGCCAGCAGCTCAGGACAGGGTAATTATGACAATGAGCAGTTCTTC
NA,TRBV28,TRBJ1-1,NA,CASRRQTSEAFF,TGTGCCAGCAGGAGACAGACGTCTGAAGCTTTCTTT
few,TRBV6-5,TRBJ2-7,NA,CASSYSQGKSYEQYF,TGTGCCAGCAGTTACTCGCAGGGGAAATCCTACGAGCAGTACTTC
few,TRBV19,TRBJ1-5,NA,CASSGQGAQPQHF,TGTGCCAGTAGTGGCCAGGGCGCTCAGCCCCAGCATTTT
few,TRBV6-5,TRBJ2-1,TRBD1,CASTDGDSRGEQFF,TGTGCCAGCACCGACGGGGACAGTCGGGGTGAGCAGTTCTTC
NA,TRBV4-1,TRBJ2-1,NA,CASSQTGWCSCEQFF,TGCGCCAGCAGCCAAACAGGGTGGTGTTCTTGTGAGCAGTTCTTC
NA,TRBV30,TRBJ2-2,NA,CAWSIIELNTGELFF,TGTGCCTGGAGTATAATAGAACTGAACACCGGGGAGCTGTTTTTT
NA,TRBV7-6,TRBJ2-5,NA,CASSRSQETQYF,TGTGCCAGCTCCCGTAGCCAGGAGACCCAGTACTTC
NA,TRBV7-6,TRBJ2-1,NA,CASSYPLPLDEQFF,TGTGCCAGCAGCTACCCTCTCCCACTAGACGAGCAGTTCTTC
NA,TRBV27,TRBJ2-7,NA,CASSFRPGIHEQYF,TGTGCCAGCAGTTTCAGGCCGGGGATCCACGAGCAGTACTTC
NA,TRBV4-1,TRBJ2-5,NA,CASSLQVYQETQYF,TGCGCCAGCAGCCTACAGGTGTACCAAGAGACCCAGTACTTC
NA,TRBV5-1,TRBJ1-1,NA,CASSLIGEVGTEAFF,TGCGCCAGCAGCTTGATCGGGGAGGTCGGCACTGAAGCTTTCTTT
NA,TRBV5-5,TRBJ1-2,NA,CASSPYQGDYGYTF,TGTGCCAGCAGCCCCTATCAGGGCGACTATGGCTACACCTTC
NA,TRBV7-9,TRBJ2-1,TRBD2,CASSLAGGIYNEQFF,TGTGCCAGCAGCTTAGCGGGGGGGATTTACAATGAGCAGTTCTTC
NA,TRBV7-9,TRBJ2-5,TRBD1,CASSSTGQQETQYF,TGTGCCAGCAGCTCCACGGGACAGCAAGAGACCCAGTACTTC
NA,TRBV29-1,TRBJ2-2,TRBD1,CSGGQGAGTGELFF,TGCAGCGGCGGACAGGGGGCAGGAACCGGGGAGCTGTTTTTT
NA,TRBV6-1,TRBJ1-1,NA,CTSQQGAGQVEAFF,TGTACCAGCCAGCAGGGAGCGGGGCAGGTAGAAGCTTTCTTT
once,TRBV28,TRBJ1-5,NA,CAIRTANQPQHF,TGTGCCATTCGGACAGCCAATCAGCCCCAGCATTTT
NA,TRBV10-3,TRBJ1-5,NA,CATQDTSNQPQHF,TGTGCCACCCAAGACACCAGCAATCAGCCCCAGCATTTT
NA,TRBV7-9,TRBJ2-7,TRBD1,CASSGDRGYEQYF,TGTGCCAGCAGCGGGGACAGGGGTTACGAGCAGTACTTC